What follows describes a single T cell receptor (beta chain). What it binds is unknown. This entry comes from a study of naive and memory T cell subsets. Separate alpha and beta amplification began at the second PCR step. Cells stained for CD3, CD4, CD8, CD45RA, CD27 and viability were sorted into four CD45RA/CD27 subsets. The beta constant-region primer was an equimolar mix of two oligonucleotides covering TRBC1 and TRBC2. The ligated cDNA underwent four PCR rounds using SP2 and nested alpha and beta constant-region primers. TCRdb reprocessed the UMI-ligation and nested PCR reads via MiXCR and lists one record per CDR3 protein. The sample lists 120,000 to 150,000 distinct CDR3 sequences, approximately 20% occurring once. Germline V CDR1 and CDR2: SQVTM, ANQGSEA. The CDR3 runs to 13 residues. Trimming stripped 1 base from V and 5 bases from J, with 9 bases between. Study observations and caveats: Each distinct alpha or beta sequence counts as one clonotype. A few larger clonotypes appeared in naive repertoires, especially CD8, possibly memory cells re-expressing CD45RA. Findings for naive and memory subsets could not be checked against ground truth.

The chain uses TRBV29-1 and TRBJ2-1; D uncertain. The material sequenced was naive CD8+ T cells from blood. The receptor comes from a human donor in good health. CDR3 amino acids: CSVEVLDHNEQFF. DNA of the CDR3: TGCAGCGTTGAAGTCCTAGATCACAATGAGCAGTTCTTC.